Described below is a single T cell receptor beta chain sequence and its context. What it binds is unknown. CDR3 length equals 14 residues. Trimming took 6 bases from V and 6 from J, leaving 18 bases between them. Germline loops: CDR1 ENHRY, CDR2 SYGVKD. The data were produced by immunoSEQ multiplex PCR, yet TCRdb's version contains in-frame clones alone and is incomplete. In the table there are under 20,000 clones, around four fifths of which are singletons. CD4+ T cells specific for antigen were expanded with viral peptide pools by the ViraFEST assay before sequencing. The culture ran for around 10 days before CD4+ T cells were isolated. Infection dated between March and December 2020, before the Alpha, Beta and Delta variants reached the United States. This sample was included in a study of vaccination effects on CD4 cells after COVID-19. Whole-study results and caveats: Clonal contraction was marked in infection- and vaccine-induced clones late after vaccination.

The input for sequencing was CD4+ T cells from PBMCs cultured with SARS-CoV-2 spike peptides, taken before COVID-19 vaccination. The chain is built from TRBV10-3 and TRBJ2-7, with D possibly matching TRBD1 (6 bases). The TCR originated in a human donor who had a prior SARS-CoV-2 infection. DNA of the CDR3: TGTGCCATCAGCTCGCACGGACAGTCTTCCGAGCAGTACTTC. Amino acid sequence: CAISSHGQSSEQYF.